Presented here are 16 T cell receptor beta chains from one specimen sequenced in a study of OX40 agonist ivuxolimab in advanced cancers. Profiled with immunoSEQ multiplex PCR; TCRdb holds only in-frame clones, not every one. Here the sample spans about 32,000 clones, roughly 80% being singletons. Sequencing was performed on CD4+ or CD8+ T cells sorted from blood, taken in a trial of the OX40 agonist ivuxolimab. The source is an adult with an advanced solid tumor such as melanoma, head and neck, liver or kidney cancer.

This chain links TRBV7-9 with TRBJ2-3; possibly TRBD1 for D (5 bases). V gave up 5 bases and J gave up 5 bases, with 14 bases separating them. The CDR3 totals 14 residues. Germline CDR1 and CDR2: SEHNR and FQNEAQ (reference sequence). The CDR3 loop reads CASSILTQGDTQYF. The CDR3 DNA follows: TGTGCCAGCAGCATACTTACCCAGGGAGATACGCAGTATTTT. Full variable domain (outside the CDR3, taken from reference TRBV7-9 and TRBJ2-3): DTGVSQNPRHKITKRGQNVTFRCDPISEHNRLYWYRQTLGQGPEFLTYFQNEAQLEKSRLLSDRFSAERPKGSFSTLEIQRTEQGDSAMYLCASSILTQGDTQYFGPGTRLTVL.

The chain recombines TRBV28 with TRBJ2-1; D ambiguous. Germline loops: CDR1 MDHEN, CDR2 SYDVKM. The CDR3 is made up of 16 amino acids. Deletions cut 7 bases from V and 4 bases from J, with 20 bases between. The CDR3 region has the DNA TGTGCCAGCAACCCCCATGCGGCTACCAGTTACAATGAGCAGTTCTTC. Translated, it gives CASNPHAATSYNEQFF.

The gene calls are TRBV7-8 and TRBJ1-2, with D possibly matching TRBD1 (6 bases). Deletions cut 5 bases from V and 8 bases from J, with 15 bases between. From germline, CDR1 is SGHVS and CDR2 FQNEAQ. The CDR3 length is 13 residues. CDR3 bases: TGTGCCAGCAGCCCACAGGGAAGAGGAGGCTACACCTTC. This codes for CASSPQGRGGYTF.

V and J are TRBV5-1 and TRBJ2-3, with D possibly TRBD2 on 5 matching bases. V was trimmed by 1 base and J by 4 bases, leaving 7 bases between them. This CDR3 has 13 amino acids. Germline V gives CDR1 SGHRS, CDR2 YFSETQ. The CDR3 here is CASSLTSSDTQYF. Here the CDR3 DNA reads TGCGCCAGCAGCTTGACTAGTTCAGATACGCAGTATTTT.

The V and J genes are TRBV9 and TRBJ2-5; 8 bases are shared with TRBD1. Looked up from germline, CDR1 is SGDLS and CDR2 is YYNGEE. This CDR3 has 15 amino acids. J was trimmed by 4 bases and V by 3 bases; bases with no gene match: 8. DNA of the CDR3: TGTGCCAGCAGCGGATTACAGGGGGTGGGAGAGACCCAGTACTTC. It specifies CASSGLQGVGETQYF.

This clone was picked up a small number of times. The CDR3 region is CSVGKRAGGHSGELFF. The CDR3 nucleotides are TGCAGCGTGGGCAAGCGAGCGGGGGGGCATAGCGGGGAGCTGTTTTTT. V usage is TRBV29-1 and J usage is TRBJ2-2; 10 positions agree with TRBD2. J was trimmed by 7 bases and V by 6 bases; bases with no gene match: 14. This CDR3 is built from 16 residues. CDR1 and CDR2 (germline): SQVTM, ANQGSEA.

The chain joins TRBV19 to TRBJ2-5; D uncertain. With 5 bases removed from V and 1 base from J, the gap between germline ends came to 14 bases. Germline lookup yields CDR1 LNHDA and CDR2 SQIVND (reference sequence). The CDR3 loop spans 15 amino acids. CDR3 amino acids: CASSEESAVQETQYF. The CDR3 coding sequence is TGTGCCAGTAGTGAGGAGTCAGCCGTCCAAGAGACCCAGTACTTC.

The chain employs TRBV18 and TRBJ2-5, with 14 positions matching TRBD2. The CDR3 runs 18 residues. The V segment lost 3 bases and the J segment 5 bases; nucleotides outside the gene matches: 11. The germline V gene has CDR1 KGHSH and CDR2 LQKENI. The CDR3 loop reads CASSPTGTSGSRLETQYF. DNA for the CDR3: TGTGCCAGCTCACCTACCGGGACTAGCGGGAGTAGGTTGGAGACCCAGTACTTC.

In this sample, this clone turned up once. The rearrangement uses TRBV11-2 and TRBJ2-7; 11 bases align to TRBD2. Unmatched junction bases numbered 3, after V lost 5 bases and J lost 0 bases. Germline CDR1 is SGHAT and CDR2 is FQNNGV. This CDR3 region has 15 residues. The CDR3 protein is CASSPLAGDSYEQYF. In DNA, the CDR3 is TGTGCCAGCAGCCCACTAGCGGGAGACTCCTACGAGCAGTACTTC.

This chain joins TRBV2 and TRBJ2-7; D might be TRBD1 or TRBD2, each matching 5 bases. Germline V gene lookup returns CDR1 SNHLY and CDR2 FYNNEI. Trimming removed 6 bases at V and 5 bases at J, with 17 bases between. CDR3 length: 14 residues. The chain's CDR3 is CASRDTGRNDEQYF. The CDR3 nucleotides are TGTGCCAGCAGAGACACGGGGCGCAACGACGAGCAGTACTTC.

By share, this clone counts as medium-sized. The chain uses TRBV30 and TRBJ1-2, with unresolved D. The germline V and J ends were trimmed by 1 base and 7 bases, with 10 bases remaining between them. The CDR3 has 12 residues. Germline V CDR1 and CDR2: GTSNPN, SVGIG (reference sequence). The CDR3 protein is CAWSDGLGGYTF. In DNA form, the CDR3 reads TGTGCCTGGAGTGATGGGTTGGGTGGCTACACCTTC.

J is TRBJ2-2 and V is TRBV12-5; D not resolved. V lost 5 bases to trimming and J lost 5 bases, with 6 bases between them. The CDR3 covers 12 residues. Germline-derived CDR1 and CDR2 are LGHNT and FRNRAP. The DNA for the CDR3 is TGTGCTAGTGGTATCGGTACCGGGGAGCTGTTTTTT. It encodes CASGIGTGELFF.

The chain has TRBV30 and TRBJ2-5, with D possibly being TRBD1 (6 bases). Trimming took 5 bases from V and 6 from J, leaving 19 bases between them. Germline V gene data show CDR1 as GTSNPN and CDR2 as SVGIG (reference sequence). The CDR3 has 14 amino acids. The CDR3 nucleotides read TGTGCCTGGGGGACAAACGGGGTTAGGAAGACCCAGTACTTC. Translated, it gives CAWGTNGVRKTQYF.

J is TRBJ2-3 and V is TRBV6-5, with D unresolved. The CDR3 extends over 13 amino acids. V shed 7 bases and J shed 1 base, with 9 bases lying between them. Germline V CDR1 and CDR2: MNHEY, SVGAGI. CDR3 sequence reads: CASTRPGTDTQYF. Here the CDR3 DNA reads TGTGCCAGCACCCGACCTGGCACAGATACGCAGTATTTT.

The chain recombines TRBV4-1 with TRBJ2-7; 8 nucleotides align to TRBD2. The germline gives CDR1 MGHRA, CDR2 YSYEKL. This CDR3 spans 16 amino acids. V dropped 0 bases and J dropped 3; count of bases not matched to a gene: 7. CDR3: CASSQDQSGSFYEQYF. The CDR3 nucleotides are TGCGCCAGCAGCCAAGATCAAAGCGGGAGTTTCTACGAGCAGTACTTC.

The chain recombines TRBV30 with TRBJ2-1; D might be TRBD2 (7 bases). CDR3 length: 14 residues. Per germline, CDR1 GTSNPN and CDR2 SVGIG (reference sequence). V was shortened by 6 bases and J by 4 bases, with 16 bases between the two germline ends. The CDR3 nucleotides read TGTGCCTGTAACTTAGGGGGGGTGTACAATGAGCAGTTCTTC. Its protein product is CACNLGGVYNEQFF.